Each of the 15 T cell receptor beta chains below was sequenced from the same sample in a study of control samples from healthy donors and cancer patients. TCRdb's table, derived via immunoSEQ multiplex PCR, lists solely in-frame clones and lacks some. The profile shows over 100,000 clones, around 92% of them singletons. Sequencing was done on a sample of blood. The receptors here all came from a woman aged 45-59 years in good health.

This chain uses TRBV25-1 with TRBJ1-2, with D possibly TRBD1 on 6 matching bases. Looked up from germline, CDR1 is MGHDK and CDR2 is SYGVNS. This CDR3 spans 14 amino acids. Trimming shortened V by 7 bases and J by 2 bases, and 14 bases separated the two germline ends. The CDR3 bases are TGTGCCAGCATCCTACAGGGATTGAACTATGGCTACACCTTC. It yields the protein CASILQGLNYGYTF.

V usage is TRBV2 and J usage is TRBJ1-3; D is undetermined. Germline CDR1 and CDR2: SNHLY and FYNNEI. The CDR3 totals 13 residues. Trimming removed 7 bases from V and 4 bases from J, with 11 bases in between. CDR3 in amino acids: CASKSGYGNTIYF. CDR3 bases: TGTGCCAGCAAGTCCGGGTACGGAAACACCATATATTTT.

The CDR3: CASPPPGHNEQFF. CDR3 DNA: TGTGCCAGCCCCCCGCCGGGACACAATGAGCAGTTCTTC. This chain connects TRBV6-5 to TRBJ2-1; D assignment may be TRBD1 or TRBD2 (5 bases each). The CDR3 totals 13 residues. The germline V and J ends were trimmed by 8 bases and 5 bases, with 13 bases remaining between them. In germline, CDR1 is MNHEY, CDR2 SVGAGI.

The V call is TRBV19, the J call TRBJ1-1; no clear D. Germline V lookup: CDR1 LNHDA, CDR2 SQIVND (reference sequence). The CDR3 runs to 14 residues. V lost 4 bases and J 0 bases, leaving 9 bases between the germline ends. CDR3 sequence: CASSNGYMNTEAFF. In DNA form, the CDR3 reads TGTGCCAGTAGTAACGGTTACATGAACACTGAAGCTTTCTTT.

Only one count was recorded for this clone. The chain has TRBV7-9 and TRBJ1-5, with D possibly being TRBD1 (5 bases). This CDR3 spans 14 amino acids. Trimming took 5 bases from V and 0 from J, leaving 8 bases between them. Germline loops: CDR1 SEHNR, CDR2 FQNEAQ (reference sequence). The DNA of the CDR3 is TGTGCCAGCAGCCCTCAGGGTAGCAATCAGCCCCAGCATTTT. Translation: CASSPQGSNQPQHF. Full variable domain (rest looked up from reference TRBV7-9 and TRBJ1-5): DTGVSQNPRHKITKRGQNVTFRCDPISEHNRLYWYRQTLGQGPEFLTYFQNEAQLEKSRLLSDRFSAERPKGSFSTLEIQRTEQGDSAMYLCASSPQGSNQPQHFGDGTRLSIL.

The chain couples TRBV5-6 to TRBJ1-4, with D possibly matching TRBD1 (5 bases). The CDR3 is 14 amino acids. V lost 4 bases and J lost 6, with 13 bases in between. Germline CDR1 and CDR2: SGHDT and YYEEEE. Here the CDR3 DNA reads TGTGCCAGCAGCCGTCGTATAGGGGATGAAAAACTGTTTTTT. Translation gives CASSRRIGDEKLFF.

The V call is TRBV15, the J call TRBJ2-5; the match to TRBD1 covers 7 bases. CDR3 length: 15 amino acids. Germline loops: CDR1 LNHNV, CDR2 YYDKDF (reference sequence). The V segment lost 6 bases and the J segment 5 bases; nucleotides outside the gene matches: 12. The CDR3 DNA sequence: TGTGCCACCAGTCCCAGGGGCCCACAGGGGGAGACCCAGTACTTC. Encoded protein: CATSPRGPQGETQYF.

This sequence joins TRBV2 and TRBJ1-1; perhaps TRBD1 as D (5 bases). Germline CDR1 and CDR2: SNHLY and FYNNEI. The CDR3 runs to 13 residues. Trimming took off 7 bases at V and 1 base at J, with 10 bases between the two ends. The CDR3: CASTGTGNTEAFF. As DNA, the CDR3 is TGTGCCAGCACCGGGACGGGGAACACTGAAGCTTTCTTT.

In its sample, this clone was seen a few times. The chain combines TRBV5-8 with TRBJ2-3; weak D call: TRBD1 (5 bases). Germline assignment: CDR1 SGHTS and CDR2 YDEGEE. V shed 4 bases and J shed 2 bases, with 14 bases lying between them. The CDR3 spans 15 residues. The CDR3 is CASSQLGQYTDTQYF. The CDR3 nucleotides read TGTGCCAGCAGCCAATTGGGGCAGTACACAGATACGCAGTATTTT.

The chain uses TRBV29-1 and TRBJ1-2; 7 bases are a match to TRBD1. V lost 0 bases, J lost 5 bases, and 9 bases stayed unmatched. CDR3 length: 15 amino acids. Germline loops: CDR1 SQVTM, CDR2 ANQGSEA. CDR3 DNA: TGCAGCGTTGAAGATCTTCGCAGGGGGTTGTATGGCTACACCTTC. This codes for CSVEDLRRGLYGYTF.

A single count supports this clone. CDR3 sequence reads: CASSGRNTEAFF. CDR3 sequence (DNA): TGTGCCAGTAGTGGGAGGAACACTGAAGCTTTCTTT. The gene calls are TRBV19 and TRBJ1-1; D unresolved. V lost 5 bases, J lost 1 base, and 5 bases lay in between. CDR1 is LNHDA, CDR2 SQIVND, per germline (reference sequence). This CDR3 is 12 amino acids long.

J is TRBJ1-1 and V is TRBV2; D may be TRBD1 (6 bases). This CDR3 comprises 14 residues. Per the germline V gene, CDR1 is SNHLY and CDR2 is FYNNEI. Trimming pared 4 bases from V and 2 bases from J, leaving 11 bases between. The CDR3, as DNA: TGTGCCAGCAGTGTGACAGGCGTTAACACTGAAGCTTTCTTT. Encoded protein: CASSVTGVNTEAFF.

This chain joins TRBV7-9 and TRBJ2-1; 9 bases are a match to TRBD2. From germline, CDR1 is SEHNR and CDR2 FQNEAQ (reference sequence). The length of the CDR3 is 16 residues. J lost 3 bases, V lost 5 bases, and 8 bases had no gene match. The CDR3 spells CASSPQSGRNYNEQFF. The CDR3 bases are TGTGCCAGCAGCCCACAAAGCGGGAGGAACTACAATGAGCAGTTCTTC.

This clone was detected a few times. J is TRBJ1-2 and V is TRBV10-3; 7 bases fit TRBD1. The ends lost 6 bases at V and 4 bases at J; junction bases unmatched: 5. The CDR3 sequence is 13 residues long. Per the germline V gene, CDR1 is ENHRY and CDR2 is SYGVKD. The CDR3 DNA reads TGTGCCATCAGGGAGACAGGGACCTATGGCTACACCTTC. Translation gives CAIRETGTYGYTF.

The chain couples TRBV5-4 to TRBJ1-2; a weak D match, TRBD1 (5 bases). Germline V CDR1 and CDR2: SGHNT, YYREEE (reference sequence). CDR3 size: 15 residues. The V end was cut by 2 bases, the J end by 1 base, with 12 bases between. The CDR3 coding sequence is TGTGCCAGCAGCTTCCAGGGAGTAGATAACTATGGCTACACCTTC. It codes for CASSFQGVDNYGYTF.